What follows describes a single T cell receptor beta chain. The antigen is unknown. Unique molecular identifiers were built into the TCRbeta library. MiXCR was run by TCRdb on the PCR reads, yielding one entry per CDR3 protein. The sample has about 210,000 distinct CDR3 sequences, around a sixth seen once. This record comes from a study of T-cell reconstitution after alpha-beta-depleted transplantation in children. The study, taken as a whole, reports: In some patients, recipient T cells and intrathymic progenitors surviving conditioning explained high day-60 diversity. It was newly produced T cells that mostly accounted for T-cell counts and diversity one year after transplant.

From germline, CDR1 is LNHNV and CDR2 YYDKDF (reference sequence). The CDR3 length is 13 residues. V gave up 8 bases and J gave up 6 bases, with 14 bases separating them. The chain joins TRBV15 to TRBJ1-5, with D possibly matching TRBD1 (5 bases). This clonotype originated in a male patient aged 2 to 10 who had a stem cell transplant for acute lymphoblastic leukemia, so the T cells may come from the graft donor. The sample consisted of PBMCs, mostly from graft donor cells, taken 360 days after TCRalphabeta/CD19-depleted stem cell transplant. The CDR3 DNA reads as TGTGCCACCGGGGCAGTGGGGGGTCAGCCCCAGCATTTT. The encoded protein is CATGAVGGQPQHF.